One T cell receptor beta chain is described in this entry. The data are from a study of blood T cell repertoires in COVID-19. Study at large: The study drew acute and convalescent COVID-19 samples from the United States, Italy and Spain.

Assay: immunoSEQ multiplex PCR; the TCRdb copy retains only in-frame clones and omits some. The sample lists around 380,000 clones; roughly 80% were seen once. This sequence originates from a human donor with acute or convalescent COVID-19. The donor label of this sample is uncertain. Sequencing input: peripheral blood.

The CDR3 spells CASSWDRGLGEQYF. CDR3 nucleotide sequence: TGTGCCAGCAGCTGGGACAGGGGACTGGGCGAGCAGTACTTC. This chain links TRBV6-5 with TRBJ2-7; 10 bases fit TRBD1. This CDR3 contains 14 residues. After removal of 6 bases from V and 6 bases from J, the junction contained 8 bases not matched to a gene. CDR1 is MNHEY, CDR2 SVGAGI, per germline.